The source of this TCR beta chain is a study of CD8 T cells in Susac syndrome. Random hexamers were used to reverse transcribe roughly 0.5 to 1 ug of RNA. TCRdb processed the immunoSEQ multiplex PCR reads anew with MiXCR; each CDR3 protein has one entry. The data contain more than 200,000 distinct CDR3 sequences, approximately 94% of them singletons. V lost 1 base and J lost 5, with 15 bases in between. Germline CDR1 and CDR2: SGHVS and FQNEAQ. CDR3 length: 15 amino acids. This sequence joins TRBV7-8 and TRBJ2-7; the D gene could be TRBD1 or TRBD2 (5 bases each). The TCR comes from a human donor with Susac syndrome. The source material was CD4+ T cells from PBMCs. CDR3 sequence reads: CASSLVRDPGHEQYF. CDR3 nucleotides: TGTGCCAGCAGCTTAGTTCGGGACCCCGGCCACGAGCAGTACTTC.